This T cell receptor (beta chain) was observed in a study of cytomegalovirus exposure and HLA in healthy donors. Study-wide results and limits: The tendency of first-cohort TCR clusters to co-occur in the roughly 110 validation repertoires was identified by a subsequent analysis. Researchers counted around 160 TCR beta chains as cytomegalovirus-associated.

Worth noting for this clone: Its antigen is still unknown.

From the approximately 120-subject validation cohort, which was separate from the roughly 630-subject first cohort, the donors were drawn. This table comes from immunoSEQ multiplex PCR, and its TCRdb copy is limited to in-frame clones, with some not included. The sample contains tens of thousands of clones, approximately 97% of which appear only once. The CDR3 extends over 13 amino acids. The ends were cut back, 7 bases at V and 7 bases at J, with 16 bases in the middle. The germline gives CDR1 MDHEN, CDR2 SYDVKM. The V and J genes are TRBV28 and TRBJ1-2; possibly TRBD1 for D (6 bases). This sequence originates from a woman between 18 and 29 years old in good health and CMV-seropositive. Sequenced: PBMCs. The DNA of the CDR3 is TGTGCCAGCAACCCACAGGGTCGCGGTGGCTACACCTTC. It yields the protein CASNPQGRGGYTF.